This T cell receptor (beta chain) was captured in a study of metastatic and nonmetastatic thyroid tumors. For the study at large: Across blood and tumor or nodule tissue, repertoires from malignant and benign thyroid patients were compared with one another.

Study-level findings and limits: For both blood and tumor, malignant thyroid tumors reportedly showed significantly higher TCR beta diversity than benign nodules did.

Germline lookup yields CDR1 MNHEY and CDR2 SVGEGT. V was trimmed by 1 base and J by 6 bases, leaving 10 bases between them. CDR3 length equals 14 residues. TCRdb reanalyzed the PCR reads with MiXCR. The table records some 33,000 clones, over 14% of them present only once. There were no patients who had received any treatment before thyroid surgery. Concerning this clone: Antigen: not known.

The rearrangement uses TRBV6-2 or TRBV6-3 and TRBJ1-5; maybe TRBD1 (6 bases). This clonotype originated in a male donor with papillary thyroid cancer or a benign thyroid nodule (not recorded which). Some clones in this sample may be carry-over from other donors' samples. The sequencing input was blood. CDR3 nucleotide sequence: TGTGCCAGCAGTTACTTACAGGGTGGTCAGCCCCAGCATTTT. It is translated as CASSYLQGGQPQHF.